This T cell receptor (beta chain) came from a study of control samples from healthy donors and cancer patients (dated by TCRdb to about 2020). The cysteine opens and the phenylalanine closes a CDR3 of 12 amino acids. Of the read, only the CDR3 DNA is kept; its 36 bases are in frame from base 1. V is clipped by 0 bases and J by 4 bases, and the sequence between their germline boundaries is 3 bases long. The germline V gene specifies MNHNS as CDR1 and SASEGT as CDR2. The receptor library was made with the immunoSEQ multiplex PCR assay. TCRdb stores this immuneACCESS table with in-frame sequences only. Part of the clones is absent; in the studies checked, under half of the shortfall reflects unresolved V genes, and no reason is known for the rest. The sample table lists more than 150,000 clones, over 85% of them with a count of one. 2% to 2.5% of the sample comes from the top ten. Notes on this clone: Its antigen is not yet known. No much larger clone is present one base from it, and per-base qualities are unavailable.

Recombination linked TRBV6-1 to TRBJ1-2; the D gene remains uncertain. The receptor comes from a man aged 50 or older in good health. The sample taken for sequencing was blood. The CDR3 sequence is CASSEASYGYTF. The base sequence is TGTGCCAGCAGTGAAGCTAGCTATGGCTACACCTTC.